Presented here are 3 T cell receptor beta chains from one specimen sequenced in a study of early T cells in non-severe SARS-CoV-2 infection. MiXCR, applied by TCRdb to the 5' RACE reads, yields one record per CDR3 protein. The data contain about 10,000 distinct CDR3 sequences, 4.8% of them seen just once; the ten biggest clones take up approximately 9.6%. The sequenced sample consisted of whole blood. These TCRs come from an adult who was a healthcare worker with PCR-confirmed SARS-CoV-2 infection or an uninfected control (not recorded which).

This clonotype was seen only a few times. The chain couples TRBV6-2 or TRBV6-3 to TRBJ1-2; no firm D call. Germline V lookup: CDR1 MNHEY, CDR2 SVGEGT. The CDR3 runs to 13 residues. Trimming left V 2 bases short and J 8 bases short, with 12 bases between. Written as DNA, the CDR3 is TGTGCCAGCAGTTACATTGCGGGAGGCGGCTACACCTTC. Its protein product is CASSYIAGGGYTF.

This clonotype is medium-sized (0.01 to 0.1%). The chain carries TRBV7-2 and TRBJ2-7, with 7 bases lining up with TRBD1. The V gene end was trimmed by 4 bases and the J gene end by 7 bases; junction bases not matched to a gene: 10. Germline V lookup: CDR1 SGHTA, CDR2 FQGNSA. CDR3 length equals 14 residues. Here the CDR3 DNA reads TGTGCCAGCAGCTCGGGACAGCCCCTTCGGGAGCAGTACTTC. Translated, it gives CASSSGQPLREQYF.

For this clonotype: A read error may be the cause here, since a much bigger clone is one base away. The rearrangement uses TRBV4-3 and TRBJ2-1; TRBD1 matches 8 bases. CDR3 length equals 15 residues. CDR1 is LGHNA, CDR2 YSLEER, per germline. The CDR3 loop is CTSSQGDRIYNEQFF. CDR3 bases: TGCACCAGCAGCCAGGGGGACAGGATCTACAATGAGCAGTTCTTC.